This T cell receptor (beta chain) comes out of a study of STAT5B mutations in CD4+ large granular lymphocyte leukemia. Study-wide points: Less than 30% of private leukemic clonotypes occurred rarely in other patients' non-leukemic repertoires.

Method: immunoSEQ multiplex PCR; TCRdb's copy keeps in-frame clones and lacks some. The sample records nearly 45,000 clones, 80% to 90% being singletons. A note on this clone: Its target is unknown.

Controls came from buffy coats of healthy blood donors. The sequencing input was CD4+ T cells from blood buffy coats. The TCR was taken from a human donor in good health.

This CDR3 reads CASSSQGARMDTIYF. The DNA of the CDR3 is TGTGCCAGCAGTTCCCAGGGGGCAAGGATGGACACCATATATTTT. The J gene is TRBJ1-3, the V gene TRBV6-5, with 8 bases fitting TRBD1. The CDR3 spans 15 residues. Trimming cost V 4 bases and J 8 bases; bases outside gene matches: 10. The V gene's germline CDR1 is MNHEY and CDR2 SVGAGI.